This is a list of T cell receptor beta chains from one sample in a study of glioma-infiltrating T cells. A single record per CDR3 protein comes from TCRdb applying MiXCR to the multiplex PCR reads. Here the sample spans around 97,000 distinct CDR3 sequences, under 30% being singletons. The material sequenced was glioma tissue, nonneoplastic brain tissue, or PBMCs (not recorded which). Source of these receptors: a human donor with low-grade glioma or glioblastoma, undergoing nonglioma brain surgery, or in good health (not recorded which). CDR3s include the opening cysteine and the closing phenylalanine or tryptophan. D genes are given only for firm matches. Clone sizes are given selectively: once, few, many, or a class where the clone is expanded.

clone_size: NA; j_call: TRBJ2-5; d_call: TRBD1; v_call: TRBV6-1; cdr3_nt: TGTGCCAGCAGTCCTCCGGGACAGCAAGAGACCCAGTACTTC; cdr3_aa: CASSPPGQQETQYF
clone_size: many; j_call: TRBJ2-5; d_call: NA; v_call: TRBV25-1; cdr3_nt: TGTGCCAGCAGTCAGGGTTTCCGGCCCGGGGAGGAGACCCAGTACTTC; cdr3_aa: CASSQGFRPGEETQYF
clone_size: NA; j_call: TRBJ2-2; d_call: TRBD1; v_call: TRBV7-3; cdr3_nt: TGTGCCAGCAGCTTAACGTTACTACAGGGGAGAACCGGGGAGCTGTTTTTT; cdr3_aa: CASSLTLLQGRTGELFF
clone_size: few; j_call: TRBJ1-1; d_call: TRBD1; v_call: TRBV10-3; cdr3_nt: TGTGCCATCAGTGAACCACAGGGGCGCGTAGGGCAGAACACTGAAGCTTTCTTT; cdr3_aa: CAISEPQGRVGQNTEAFF
clone_size: many; j_call: TRBJ1-1; d_call: NA; v_call: TRBV14; cdr3_nt: TGTGCCAGCAGCTATGGACACCTTGAAGCTTTCTTT; cdr3_aa: CASSYGHLEAFF
clone_size: NA; j_call: TRBJ2-5; d_call: TRBD1; v_call: TRBV12-3/TRBV12-4; cdr3_nt: TGTGGCTCCGGGACAGCAAAAGAGACCCAGTACTTC; cdr3_aa: CGSGTAKETQYF
clone_size: many; j_call: TRBJ2-7; d_call: NA; v_call: TRBV28; cdr3_nt: TGTGCCAGCATCAGCGTCCTAAGCGGAGAATACGAGCAGTACTTC; cdr3_aa: CASISVLSGEYEQYF
clone_size: many; j_call: TRBJ1-6; d_call: NA; v_call: TRBV6-1; cdr3_nt: TGTGCCAGCACCCAACAGGGATCCTATAATTCACCCCTCCACTTT; cdr3_aa: CASTQQGSYNSPLHF
clone_size: NA; j_call: TRBJ1-1; d_call: TRBD1; v_call: TRBV7-3; cdr3_nt: TGTGCCAGCAGCGTGACAGGGTCGGGCACTGAAGCTTTCTTT; cdr3_aa: CASSVTGSGTEAFF
clone_size: many; j_call: TRBJ1-1; d_call: TRBD1; v_call: TRBV20-1; cdr3_nt: TGCAGTGCTAGAGGACTAATAGACAGGGATTTTACTGAAGCTTTCTTT; cdr3_aa: CSARGLIDRDFTEAFF
clone_size: NA; j_call: TRBJ2-2; d_call: NA; v_call: TRBV19; cdr3_nt: TGTGCCAGTAGTAAATGGGGAACAGGGACCACCGGGGAGCTGTTTTTT; cdr3_aa: CASSKWGTGTTGELFF
clone_size: many; j_call: TRBJ2-1; d_call: NA; v_call: TRBV20-1; cdr3_nt: TGCAGTGCCAGAGAGGGCGGCAGCTCCTACAATGAGCAGTTCTTC; cdr3_aa: CSAREGGSSYNEQFF
clone_size: few; j_call: TRBJ2-3; d_call: TRBD2; v_call: TRBV19; cdr3_nt: TGTGCCAGTAGTATCCCCTCCCGGGGAGGGAGCACAGATACGCAGTATTTT; cdr3_aa: CASSIPSRGGSTDTQYF
clone_size: few; j_call: TRBJ2-1; d_call: TRBD2; v_call: TRBV2; cdr3_nt: TGTGCCAGCATGGCTGGGACTAGCGTTTACAATGAGCAGTTCTTC; cdr3_aa: CASMAGTSVYNEQFF
clone_size: few; j_call: TRBJ1-2; d_call: TRBD1; v_call: TRBV29-1; cdr3_nt: TGCAGCGTCGGGACAGGGAACGTTGGCTACACCTTC; cdr3_aa: CSVGTGNVGYTF
clone_size: few; j_call: TRBJ1-2; d_call: NA; v_call: TRBV3-1; cdr3_nt: TGTGCCAGCAGCCAAGACATACACGGCTACACCTTC; cdr3_aa: CASSQDIHGYTF
clone_size: few; j_call: TRBJ1-6; d_call: NA; v_call: TRBV18; cdr3_nt: TGTGCCAGCTCACCAGATCCGGATTCACCCCTCCACTTT; cdr3_aa: CASSPDPDSPLHF
clone_size: few; j_call: TRBJ2-2; d_call: TRBD1; v_call: TRBV7-3; cdr3_nt: TGTGCCAGCAGCTACCGACAGGGGGGGACCGGGGAGCTGTTTTTT; cdr3_aa: CASSYRQGGTGELFF
clone_size: few; j_call: TRBJ1-5; d_call: TRBD1; v_call: TRBV4-2; cdr3_nt: TGTGCCAGCAGCGCGACAGGGGTGGGGGGCAATCAGCCCCAGCATTTT; cdr3_aa: CASSATGVGGNQPQHF
clone_size: many; j_call: TRBJ2-7; d_call: NA; v_call: TRBV4-3; cdr3_nt: TGCGCCAGCAGCCAAGAAGGTTACAGCACCTACGAGCAGTACTTC; cdr3_aa: CASSQEGYSTYEQYF
clone_size: NA; j_call: TRBJ2-7; d_call: NA; v_call: TRBV6-1; cdr3_nt: TGTGCCATCAGTGAGGGGATCGAGCAGTACTTC; cdr3_aa: CAISEGIEQYF
clone_size: many; j_call: TRBJ2-2; d_call: NA; v_call: TRBV6-2/TRBV6-3; cdr3_nt: TGTGCCAGCAGTTTTGGTAGCGCTCCCGGGGAGCTGTTTTTT; cdr3_aa: CASSFGSAPGELFF
clone_size: many; j_call: TRBJ1-1; d_call: NA; v_call: TRBV2; cdr3_nt: TGTGCCAGCAACTTGGACGGGTTGAACACTGAAGCTTTCTTT; cdr3_aa: CASNLDGLNTEAFF
clone_size: few; j_call: TRBJ2-3; d_call: NA; v_call: TRBV4-2; cdr3_nt: TGTGCCAGCAGCCAAGATCTGGCCGAAGTAAATACGCAGTATTTT; cdr3_aa: CASSQDLAEVNTQYF
clone_size: many; j_call: TRBJ1-1; d_call: NA; v_call: TRBV4-1; cdr3_nt: TGCGCCAGCAGCCAAGATTCAGGAATAGCTCAAGCTTTCTTT; cdr3_aa: CASSQDSGIAQAFF
clone_size: many; j_call: TRBJ2-7; d_call: NA; v_call: TRBV27; cdr3_nt: TGTGCCAGCAGTTTAGGGGGAGACTACGAGCAGTACTTC; cdr3_aa: CASSLGGDYEQYF
clone_size: NA; j_call: TRBJ1-1; d_call: NA; v_call: TRBV5-6; cdr3_nt: TGTGCCAGCAGCTTAGGTGCTGAAGCTTTCTTT; cdr3_aa: CASSLGAEAFF
clone_size: few; j_call: TRBJ1-2; d_call: NA; v_call: TRBV19; cdr3_nt: TGTGCCAGTAGTATTTCAGGGGAAGGAGGCTACACCTTC; cdr3_aa: CASSISGEGGYTF
clone_size: NA; j_call: TRBJ1-1; d_call: NA; v_call: TRBV5-6; cdr3_nt: TGTGCCAGCAGCCCCATTTGGGCAGGGTCCGAAGCTTTCTTT; cdr3_aa: CASSPIWAGSEAFF
clone_size: NA; j_call: TRBJ2-3; d_call: NA; v_call: TRBV6-2/TRBV6-3; cdr3_nt: TGTGCCAGCAGTTATCGAGCTGGGACCGGGGACACCGGTACGAAGTATTTT; cdr3_aa: CASSYRAGTGDTGTKYF
clone_size: NA; j_call: TRBJ2-3; d_call: TRBD2; v_call: TRBV7-3; cdr3_nt: TGTGCCAGCAGCTTAATAGCGGGGTACACAGATACGCAGTATTTT; cdr3_aa: CASSLIAGYTDTQYF
clone_size: many; j_call: TRBJ1-5; d_call: NA; v_call: TRBV7-2; cdr3_nt: TGTGCCAGCAGCCCCCGAGAGTATAGCAATCAGCCCCAGCATTTT; cdr3_aa: CASSPREYSNQPQHF
clone_size: NA; j_call: TRBJ1-3; d_call: NA; v_call: TRBV7-9; cdr3_nt: TGTGCCAGCAGCTCAAGTGGAGTACTTCTCTCTGGAAACACCATATATTTT; cdr3_aa: CASSSSGVLLSGNTIYF
clone_size: NA; j_call: TRBJ2-1; d_call: TRBD2; v_call: TRBV20-1; cdr3_nt: TGCAGTGCTTCAACGGACTTCTTAAGGACTAGCGGGGGAGATGAGGAGTTCTTC; cdr3_aa: CSASTDFLRTSGGDEEFF
clone_size: many; j_call: TRBJ1-5; d_call: NA; v_call: TRBV25-1; cdr3_nt: TGTGCCAGCAGTGCGCGTGCCCAGGGGTGGCCCCATCAGCCCCAGCATTTT; cdr3_aa: CASSARAQGWPHQPQHF
clone_size: few; j_call: TRBJ2-7; d_call: NA; v_call: TRBV4-2; cdr3_nt: TGTGCCAGCAGCCACACCTCCGGGACCCACGCCGAGCAGTACTTC; cdr3_aa: CASSHTSGTHAEQYF
clone_size: many; j_call: TRBJ2-1; d_call: NA; v_call: TRBV6-1; cdr3_nt: TGTGCCAGCAGCTTACGTGGGAATGAGCAGTTCTTC; cdr3_aa: CASSLRGNEQFF
clone_size: many; j_call: TRBJ2-7; d_call: NA; v_call: TRBV18; cdr3_nt: TGTGCCAGCTCACCGTCGGCAGCCAGCTACGAGCAGTACTTC; cdr3_aa: CASSPSAASYEQYF
clone_size: NA; j_call: TRBJ2-1; d_call: NA; v_call: TRBV27; cdr3_nt: TGTGCCAGCAGTTTCATGGCAGAAGTAGCCCCCAATAAGCAGTTCTTC; cdr3_aa: CASSFMAEVAPNKQFF
clone_size: many; j_call: TRBJ1-6; d_call: NA; v_call: TRBV29-1; cdr3_nt: TGCAGCGTTTCGGAGGCTGGTTCACCCCTCCACTTT; cdr3_aa: CSVSEAGSPLHF
clone_size: NA; j_call: TRBJ2-3; d_call: NA; v_call: TRBV4-2; cdr3_nt: TGTGCCAGCAGCCGTGCCCGTAATACGCAGTATTTT; cdr3_aa: CASSRARNTQYF